This TCR beta chain is drawn from a study of glioma-infiltrating T cells. As concerns this clonotype: The antigen is undetermined.

TCR alpha and beta CDR3 regions were amplified from RNA using iRepertoire nested multiplex PCR. TCRdb independently ran MiXCR on the multiplex PCR reads; one entry per CDR3 protein. The sample has some 110,000 distinct CDR3 sequences, less than 30% seen once; the top ten hold nearly 15%. General study results and limits: Gliomas, especially low-grade, showed above-expected tissue-blood divergence; non-neoplastic patients showed below.

The V segment lost 4 bases and the J segment 5 bases; nucleotides outside the gene matches: 6. Germline loops: CDR1 MNHEY, CDR2 SMNVEV (reference sequence). The CDR3 covers 14 residues. The rearrangement links TRBV27 to TRBJ2-5; TRBD1 matches 8 bases. Sequenced material: glioma tissue, nonneoplastic brain tissue, or PBMCs (not recorded which). The sequence derives from a human donor with low-grade glioma or glioblastoma, undergoing nonglioma brain surgery, or in good health (not recorded which). CDR3 DNA: TGTGCCAGCAGTTCCAGGGGGCGCGTCGAGACCCAGTACTTC. Translation gives CASSSRGRVETQYF.